This T cell receptor beta chain emerged from a study of shared clonotypes between healthy human individuals. Study details: In total, the donors were a couple of women and three men aged 18 to 49. Study observations and caveats: Collection of samples was limited to blood; tissue repertoires likely differ. Sequencing depth was a factor that was expected to affect clonotype sharing among donors.

V trimming: 4 bases; J trimming: 13 bases; junction bases outside the gene matches: 7. The CDR3 loop spans 13 amino acids. The germline CDR1 and CDR2 sequences are LNHDA and SQIVND (reference sequence). A note on this clone: Its matching antigen is unknown.

Per the original data handling: Filtering differed because ImmunoSEQ produced junction-only sequences that carried no quality scores. Assay: immunoSEQ multiplex PCR; the TCRdb copy retains only in-frame clones and omits some. D and trimming were read from the DNA, whereas the V and J calls and clone size are those reported in that table. The table records millions of clones, about 92% of them present only once. Sequencing input: naive CD4+ T cells sorted from blood. Described subset: CD45RA+ positively selected. The chain couples TRBV19 to TRBJ2-2; 9 nucleotides agree with TRBD1. This receptor was identified in a man aged 18-30 years in good health. CDR3 amino acids: CASSTTGGGWLFF. In DNA, the CDR3 is TGTGCCAGTAGTACGACAGGGGGAGGGTGGCTGTTTTTT.